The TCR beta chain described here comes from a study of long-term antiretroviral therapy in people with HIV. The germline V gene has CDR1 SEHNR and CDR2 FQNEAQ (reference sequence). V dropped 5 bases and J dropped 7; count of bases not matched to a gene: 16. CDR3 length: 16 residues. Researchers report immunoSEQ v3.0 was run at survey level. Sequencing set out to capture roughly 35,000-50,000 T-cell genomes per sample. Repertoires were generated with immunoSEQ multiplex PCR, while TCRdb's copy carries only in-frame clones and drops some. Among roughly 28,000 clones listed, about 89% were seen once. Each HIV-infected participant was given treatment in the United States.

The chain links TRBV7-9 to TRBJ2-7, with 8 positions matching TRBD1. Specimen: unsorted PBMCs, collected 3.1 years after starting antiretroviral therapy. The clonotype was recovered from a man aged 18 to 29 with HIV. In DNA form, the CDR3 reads TGTGCCAGCAGCCGACAGGGGTCTAGGGTTCCTATAGAGCAGTACTTC. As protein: CASSRQGSRVPIEQYF.